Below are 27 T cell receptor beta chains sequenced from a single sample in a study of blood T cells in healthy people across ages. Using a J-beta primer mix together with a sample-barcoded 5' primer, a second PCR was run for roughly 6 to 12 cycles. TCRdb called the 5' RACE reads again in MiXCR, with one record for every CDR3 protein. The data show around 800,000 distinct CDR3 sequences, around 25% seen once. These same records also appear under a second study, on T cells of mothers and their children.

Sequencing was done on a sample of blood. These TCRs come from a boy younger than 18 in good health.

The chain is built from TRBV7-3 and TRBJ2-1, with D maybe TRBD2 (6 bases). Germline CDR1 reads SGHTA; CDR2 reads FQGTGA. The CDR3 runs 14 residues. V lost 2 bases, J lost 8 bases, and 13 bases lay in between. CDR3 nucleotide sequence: TGTGCCAGCAGCTTAGGGACTCACATTGATGAGCAGTTCTTC. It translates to CASSLGTHIDEQFF.

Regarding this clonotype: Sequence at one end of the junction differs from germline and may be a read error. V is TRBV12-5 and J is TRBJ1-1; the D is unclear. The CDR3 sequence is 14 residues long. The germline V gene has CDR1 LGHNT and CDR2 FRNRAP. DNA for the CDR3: TGCGCTAGTGGTCCACCCCCGGGAACGGGCGAAGCTTTCTTT. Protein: CASGPPPGTGEAFF.

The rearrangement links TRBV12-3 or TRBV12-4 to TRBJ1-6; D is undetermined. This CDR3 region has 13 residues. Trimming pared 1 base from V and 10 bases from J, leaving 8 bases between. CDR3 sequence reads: CASSLVGSSPLHF. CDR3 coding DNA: TGTGCCAGCAGTTTAGTAGGGTCGTCACCCCTCCACTTT.

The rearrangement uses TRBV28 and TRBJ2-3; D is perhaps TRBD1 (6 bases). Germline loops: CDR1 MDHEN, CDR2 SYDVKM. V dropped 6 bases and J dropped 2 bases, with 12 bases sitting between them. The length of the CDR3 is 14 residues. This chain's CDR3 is CASSRGHPTDTQYF. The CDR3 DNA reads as TGTGCCAGCAGCCGGGGACACCCCACAGATACGCAGTATTTT.

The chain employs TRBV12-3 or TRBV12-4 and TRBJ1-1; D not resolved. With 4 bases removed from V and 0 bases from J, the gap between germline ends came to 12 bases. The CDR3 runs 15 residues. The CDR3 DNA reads TGTGCCAGCAGTTGGATTACTTCGTTGAACACTGAAGCTTTCTTT. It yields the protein CASSWITSLNTEAFF.

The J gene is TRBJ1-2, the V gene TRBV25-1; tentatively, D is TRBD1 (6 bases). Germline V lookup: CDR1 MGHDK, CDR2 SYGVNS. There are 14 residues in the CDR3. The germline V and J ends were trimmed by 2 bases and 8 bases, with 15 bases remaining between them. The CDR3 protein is CASSERGTVRGYTF. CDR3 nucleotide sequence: TGTGCCAGCAGTGAAAGGGGGACCGTCAGGGGCTACACCTTC.

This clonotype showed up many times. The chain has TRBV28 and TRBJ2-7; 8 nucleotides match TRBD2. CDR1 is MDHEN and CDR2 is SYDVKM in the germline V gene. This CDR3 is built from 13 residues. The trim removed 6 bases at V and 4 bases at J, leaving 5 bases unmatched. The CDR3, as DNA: TGTGCCAGCAGCTCTCCGGGAGGGTACGAGCAGTACTTC. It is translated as CASSSPGGYEQYF.

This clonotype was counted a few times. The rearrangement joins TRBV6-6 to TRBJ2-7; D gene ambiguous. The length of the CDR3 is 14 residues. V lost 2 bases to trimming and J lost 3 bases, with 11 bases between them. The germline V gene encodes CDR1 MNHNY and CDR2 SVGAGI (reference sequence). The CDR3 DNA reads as TGTGCCAGCAGTTACGACAAGTCGAGCTACGAGCAGTACTTC. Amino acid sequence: CASSYDKSSYEQYF.

CDR3 DNA sequence: TGCGCCAGCAGCTGGGGGACTAGCGGGAACTTCAATGAGCAGTTCTTC. Protein: CASSWGTSGNFNEQFF. This rearrangement joins TRBV5-1 to TRBJ2-1; TRBD2 agrees at 13 bases. CDR3 length: 16 amino acids. Germline trimming cut 3 bases from V and 6 bases from J; bases unmatched to any gene: 6. Germline CDR1 reads SGHRS; CDR2 reads YFSETQ.

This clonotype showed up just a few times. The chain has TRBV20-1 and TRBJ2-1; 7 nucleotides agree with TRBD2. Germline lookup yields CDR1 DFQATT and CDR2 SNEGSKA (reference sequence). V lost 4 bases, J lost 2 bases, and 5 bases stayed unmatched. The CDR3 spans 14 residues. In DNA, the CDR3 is TGCAGTGCTATCGGGACTACAGCCTACAATGAGCAGTTCTTC. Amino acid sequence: CSAIGTTAYNEQFF.

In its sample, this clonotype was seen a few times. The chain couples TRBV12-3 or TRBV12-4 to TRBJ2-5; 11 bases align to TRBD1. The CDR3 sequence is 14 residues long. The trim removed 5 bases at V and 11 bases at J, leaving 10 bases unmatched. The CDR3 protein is CASSGTGGLEEQYF. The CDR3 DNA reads TGTGCCAGCAGTGGGACAGGGGGATTGGAGGAGCAGTACTTC.

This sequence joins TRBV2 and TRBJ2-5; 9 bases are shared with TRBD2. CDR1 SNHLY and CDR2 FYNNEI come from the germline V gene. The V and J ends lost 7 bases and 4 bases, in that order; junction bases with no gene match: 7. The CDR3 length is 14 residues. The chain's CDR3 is CASKRRREGETQYF. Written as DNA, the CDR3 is TGTGCCAGCAAGAGGCGGCGGGAGGGAGAGACCCAGTACTTC.

The CDR3 nucleotides read TGTGCCAGCGTAGCACTAGCGGGGGTAAGCTCCTACAATGAGCAGTTCTTC. This gives the protein CASVALAGVSSYNEQFF. V is TRBV27 and J is TRBJ2-1; 11 nucleotides match TRBD2. Unmatched junction bases numbered 9, after V lost 8 bases and J lost 0 bases. The CDR3 runs to 17 residues. The germline V gene has CDR1 MNHEY and CDR2 SMNVEV (reference sequence).

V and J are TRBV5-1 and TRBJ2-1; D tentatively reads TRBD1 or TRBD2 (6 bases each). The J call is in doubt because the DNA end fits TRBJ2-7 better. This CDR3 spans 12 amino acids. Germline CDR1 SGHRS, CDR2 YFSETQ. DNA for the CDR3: TGCGCCAGCAGAGGGACAACGGAGGGGCAGTACTTC. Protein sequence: CASRGTTEGQYF.

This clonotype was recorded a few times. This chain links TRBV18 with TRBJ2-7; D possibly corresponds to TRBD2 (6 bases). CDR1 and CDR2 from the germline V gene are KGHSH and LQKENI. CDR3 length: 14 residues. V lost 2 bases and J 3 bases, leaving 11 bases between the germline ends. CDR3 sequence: CASSPGGIIYEQYF. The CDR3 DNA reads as TGTGCCAGCTCACCAGGGGGGATAATCTACGAGCAGTACTTC.

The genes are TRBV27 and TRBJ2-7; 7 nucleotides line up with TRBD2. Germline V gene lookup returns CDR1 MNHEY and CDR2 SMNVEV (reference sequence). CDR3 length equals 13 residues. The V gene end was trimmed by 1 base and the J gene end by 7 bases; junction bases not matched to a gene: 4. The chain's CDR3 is CASSLWGGKEQYF. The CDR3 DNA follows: TGTGCCAGCAGTTTATGGGGAGGGAAGGAGCAGTACTTC.

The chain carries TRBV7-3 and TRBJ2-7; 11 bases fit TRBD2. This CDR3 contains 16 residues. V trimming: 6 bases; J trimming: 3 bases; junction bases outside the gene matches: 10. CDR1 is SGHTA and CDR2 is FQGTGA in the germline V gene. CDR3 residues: CASRSTSGGSLYEQYF. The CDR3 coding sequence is TGTGCCAGCAGGTCCACTAGCGGGGGATCCCTCTACGAGCAGTACTTC.

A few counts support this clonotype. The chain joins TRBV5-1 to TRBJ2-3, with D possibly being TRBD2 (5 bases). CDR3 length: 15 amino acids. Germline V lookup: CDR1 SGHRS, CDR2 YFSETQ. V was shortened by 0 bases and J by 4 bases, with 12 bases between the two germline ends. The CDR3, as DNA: TGCGCCAGCAGCTTGGGGTTAGCGAGGCCAGATACGCAGTATTTT. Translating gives CASSLGLARPDTQYF. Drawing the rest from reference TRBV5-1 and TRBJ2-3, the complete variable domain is KAGVTQTPRYLIKTRGQQVTLSCSPISGHRSVSWYQQTPGQGLQFLFEYFSETQRNKGNFPGRFSGRQFSNSRSEMNVSTLELGDSALYLCASSLGLARPDTQYFGPGTRLTVL.

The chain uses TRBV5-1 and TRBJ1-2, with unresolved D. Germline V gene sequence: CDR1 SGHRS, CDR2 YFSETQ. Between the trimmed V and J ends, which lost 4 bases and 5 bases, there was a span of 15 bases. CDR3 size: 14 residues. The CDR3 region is CASSARASEYGYTF. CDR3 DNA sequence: TGCGCCAGCAGCGCCCGGGCCAGCGAGTATGGCTACACCTTC.

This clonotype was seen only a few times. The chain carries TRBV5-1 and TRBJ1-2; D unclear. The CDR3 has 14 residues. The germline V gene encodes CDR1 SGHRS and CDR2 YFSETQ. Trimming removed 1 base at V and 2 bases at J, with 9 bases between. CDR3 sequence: CASSLRSKNYGYTF. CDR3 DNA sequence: TGCGCCAGCAGCTTGAGATCGAAGAACTATGGCTACACCTTC.

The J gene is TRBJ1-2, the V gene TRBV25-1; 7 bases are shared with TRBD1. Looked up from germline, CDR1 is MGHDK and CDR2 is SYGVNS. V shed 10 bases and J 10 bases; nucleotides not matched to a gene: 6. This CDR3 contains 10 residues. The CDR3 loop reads CATRGSNYTF. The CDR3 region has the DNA TGTGCCACCAGGGGGTCTAACTACACCTTC.

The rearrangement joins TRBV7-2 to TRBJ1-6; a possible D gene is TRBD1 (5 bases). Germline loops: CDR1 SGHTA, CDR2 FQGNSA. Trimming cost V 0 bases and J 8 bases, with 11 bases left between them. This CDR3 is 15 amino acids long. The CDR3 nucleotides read TGTGCCAGCAGCTTAGCAAGAGGGGCCCATTCACCCCTCCACTTT. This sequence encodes CASSLARGAHSPLHF.

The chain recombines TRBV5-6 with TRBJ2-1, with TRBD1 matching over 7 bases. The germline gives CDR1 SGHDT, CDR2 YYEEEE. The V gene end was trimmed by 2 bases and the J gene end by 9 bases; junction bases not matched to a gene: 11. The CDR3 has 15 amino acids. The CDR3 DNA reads TGTGCCAGCAGCTTAAGTTCAGGGGGAAGGAGTGAGCAGTTCTTC. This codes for CASSLSSGGRSEQFF.

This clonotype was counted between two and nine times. As DNA, the CDR3 is TGTGCCAGCAGTTCGCCCCCTCGGACTAGCGGGGGCCAATTTCTCTACGGGCAGTACTTC. It specifies CASSSPPRTSGGQFLYGQYF. The rearrangement uses TRBV28 and TRBJ2-5, with TRBD2 matching 13 bases. This CDR3 has 20 amino acids. Germline CDR1 is MDHEN and CDR2 is SYDVKM. The J segment lost 11 bases and the V segment lost 4 bases, leaving 25 bases of the junction unmatched.

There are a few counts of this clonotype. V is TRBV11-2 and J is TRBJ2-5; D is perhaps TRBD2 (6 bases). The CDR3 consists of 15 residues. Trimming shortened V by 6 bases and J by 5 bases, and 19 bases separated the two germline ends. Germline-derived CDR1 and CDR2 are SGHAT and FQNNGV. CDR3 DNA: TGTGCCAGCAGTCGAGGGACTGGTCTTAGGGAGACCCAGTACTTC. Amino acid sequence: CASSRGTGLRETQYF.

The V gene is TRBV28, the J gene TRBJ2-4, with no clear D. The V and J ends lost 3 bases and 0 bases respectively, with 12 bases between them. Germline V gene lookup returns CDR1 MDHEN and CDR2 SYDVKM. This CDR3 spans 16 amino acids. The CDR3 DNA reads TGTGCCAGCAGTTTTTCGCCTACCCAAGCCAAAAACATTCAGTACTTC. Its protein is CASSFSPTQAKNIQYF.

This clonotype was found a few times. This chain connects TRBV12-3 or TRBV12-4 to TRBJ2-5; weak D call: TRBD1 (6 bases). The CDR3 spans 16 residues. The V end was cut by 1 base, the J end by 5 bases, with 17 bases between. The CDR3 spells CASSLGLPGVWETQYF. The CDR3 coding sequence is TGTGCCAGCAGTTTAGGGCTTCCAGGGGTCTGGGAGACCCAGTACTTC.